These 15 T cell receptor beta chains share one sample of origin, sequenced in a study of cytomegalovirus exposure and HLA in healthy donors. With 60 Vbeta and 13 Jbeta primers, the PCR was carried out. Data came from immunoSEQ multiplex PCR; TCRdb stores just in-frame clones and leaves some out. The sample consists of 140,000 to 150,000 clones, about four fifths of them appearing once. Sequencing was done on a sample of PBMCs. Receptors were obtained from a man in his forties in good health and CMV-seronegative.

V gene TRBV12-5 combines with J gene TRBJ1-4; no firm D call. V lost 0 bases, J lost 4 bases, and 12 bases lay in between. The length of the CDR3 is 16 residues. CDR1 is LGHNT and CDR2 is FRNRAP in the germline V gene. CDR3 loop: CASGLVNGGYNEKLFF. The CDR3 DNA reads as TGTGCTAGTGGTTTGGTGAACGGAGGCTATAATGAAAAACTGTTTTTT.

The V and J genes are TRBV9 and TRBJ1-6; 10 positions agree with TRBD1. This CDR3 has 19 residues. Trimming removed 0 bases from V and 3 bases from J; junction bases left unmatched: 9. Looked up from germline, CDR1 is SGDLS and CDR2 is YYNGEE. The CDR3 coding sequence is TGTGCCAGCAGCGTAGCGGACAGGGGGGGGAGCAACTATAATTCACCCCTCCACTTT. This translates into CASSVADRGGSNYNSPLHF.

The chain links TRBV9 to TRBJ1-1, with TRBD1 matching 7 bases. Germline CDR1 SGDLS, CDR2 YYNGEE. Losses at the gene ends were 4 bases for V and 1 base for J; bases not matched to a gene: 4. The CDR3 loop spans 14 amino acids. For the CDR3, the DNA is TGTGCCAGCAGCCGACAGGGTCCGAACACTGAAGCTTTCTTT. It encodes CASSRQGPNTEAFF.

This clone showed up just a few times. This chain connects TRBV6-1 to TRBJ2-7; TRBD1 matches 8 bases. After removal of 4 bases from V and 2 bases from J, the junction contained 7 bases not matched to a gene. CDR3 length: 15 residues. Germline CDR1 MNHNS, CDR2 SASEGT. The CDR3 is CASSASGTGAYEQYF. The CDR3 DNA is TGTGCCAGCAGTGCCTCCGGGACAGGTGCCTACGAGCAGTACTTC.

V is TRBV5-6 and J is TRBJ2-5; 7 positions match TRBD1. This CDR3 has 14 amino acids. CDR1 is SGHDT, CDR2 YYEEEE, per germline. Trimming at V came to 4 bases and at J to 5 bases, leaving 8 bases not matched to a gene. CDR3 amino acids: CASSRQGLRETQYF. The CDR3 nucleotides read TGTGCCAGCAGCCGACAGGGCTTGCGGGAGACCCAGTACTTC.

Only a few counts were recorded for this clone. The chain couples TRBV2 to TRBJ2-1, with D possibly TRBD1 on 6 matching bases. The CDR3 has 13 amino acids. From germline, CDR1 is SNHLY and CDR2 FYNNEI. With 7 bases removed from V and 5 bases from J, the gap between germline ends came to 12 bases. As DNA, the CDR3 is TGTGCCAGCATATACAGGGAAGACAATGAGCAGTTCTTC. Protein product: CASIYREDNEQFF.

The chain couples TRBV18 to TRBJ2-5; TRBD2 is a possible D gene (6 bases). Looked up from germline, CDR1 is KGHSH and CDR2 is LQKENI. Trimming removed 5 bases from V and 5 bases from J, with 9 bases in between. The CDR3 is made up of 12 amino acids. The DNA of the CDR3 is TGTGCCAGCTCAAGTCTAGCGGAGACCCAGTACTTC. Its translation: CASSSLAETQYF. Drawing the rest from reference TRBV18 and TRBJ2-5, the complete variable domain is NAGVMQNPRHLVRRRGQEARLRCSPMKGHSHVYWYRQLPEEGLKFMVYLQKENIIDESGMPKERFSAEFPKEGPSILRIQQVVRGDSAAYFCASSSLAETQYFGPGTRLLVL.

V gene TRBV7-9 combines with J gene TRBJ2-7; 9 nucleotides match TRBD2. This CDR3 is built from 14 residues. With V trimmed by 5 bases and J by 5 bases, 7 bases remained unmatched. Germline CDR1 reads SEHNR; CDR2 reads FQNEAQ (reference sequence). The CDR3 region is CASSGRGGTDEQYF. In DNA form, the CDR3 reads TGTGCCAGCAGCGGGCGGGGGGGTACGGACGAGCAGTACTTC. Filled out from reference TRBV7-9 and TRBJ2-7, the complete variable domain reads DTGVSQNPRHKITKRGQNVTFRCDPISEHNRLYWYRQTLGQGPEFLTYFQNEAQLEKSRLLSDRFSAERPKGSFSTLEIQRTEQGDSAMYLCASSGRGGTDEQYFGPGTRLTVT.

The gene calls are TRBV6-5 and TRBJ1-2, with 8 bases matching TRBD1. The CDR3 totals 14 residues. The V gene's germline CDR1 is MNHEY and CDR2 SVGAGI. V was clipped by 5 bases and J by 7 bases; unmatched bases: 9. The CDR3, as DNA: TGTGCCAGCAGTCCCTCAGGGGGCCGGCGTGGCTACACCTTC. Translated: CASSPSGGRRGYTF.

The chain is built from TRBV28 and TRBJ2-7; D is unclear. V lost 4 bases, J lost 3 bases, and 4 bases lay in between. CDR1 is MDHEN, CDR2 SYDVKM, per germline. The CDR3 is made up of 11 amino acids. This chain's CDR3 is CASSSSYEQYF. CDR3 coding DNA: TGTGCCAGCAGTTCCAGCTACGAGCAGTACTTC.

This sequence joins TRBV7-3 and TRBJ1-2, with D maybe TRBD1 (5 bases). The CDR3 extends over 14 amino acids. Trimming removed 2 bases at V and 5 bases at J, with 12 bases between. Germline V gene data show CDR1 as SGHTA and CDR2 as FQGTGA. CDR3: CASSLGIGTYGYTF. Here the CDR3 DNA reads TGTGCCAGCAGCTTAGGGATAGGGACTTATGGCTACACCTTC. Drawing the rest from reference TRBV7-3 and TRBJ1-2, the complete variable domain is GAGVSQTPSNKVTEKGKYVELRCDPISGHTALYWYRQSLGQGPEFLIYFQGTGAADDSGLPNDRFFAVRPEGSVSTLKIQRTERGDSAVYLCASSLGIGTYGYTFGSGTRLTVV.

The rearrangement joins TRBV28 to TRBJ1-2, with a possible D match to TRBD1 (5 bases). CDR1 and CDR2 (germline): MDHEN, SYDVKM. Deletions cut 4 bases from V and 1 base from J, with 13 bases between. This CDR3 spans 15 amino acids. In nucleotides, the CDR3 is TGTGCCAGCAGTTCGGGCGGGACGCTTAACTATGGCTACACCTTC. Its protein product is CASSSGGTLNYGYTF.

The gene calls are TRBV7-3 and TRBJ2-3; 14 nucleotides line up with TRBD2. V shed 5 bases, J shed 5 bases, and the junction held 6 bases outside the gene matches. Per the germline V gene, CDR1 is SGHTA and CDR2 is FQGTGA. This CDR3 contains 16 residues. CDR3 nucleotide sequence: TGTGCCAGCAGCCGGACTAGCGGGGGGCGAGTAGATACGCAGTATTTT. Translating it yields CASSRTSGGRVDTQYF.

The J gene is TRBJ2-7, the V gene TRBV5-6; D might be TRBD1 (5 bases). In germline, CDR1 is SGHDT, CDR2 YYEEEE. Trimming pared 4 bases from V and 2 bases from J, leaving 10 bases between. CDR3 length: 13 residues. The CDR3 DNA is TGTGCCAGCAGCCGCCTGGGGCCCTACGAGCAGTACTTC. This codes for CASSRLGPYEQYF.

The gene calls are TRBV6-5 and TRBJ2-7; 10 nucleotides line up with TRBD1. Germline V gene lookup returns CDR1 MNHEY and CDR2 SVGAGI. The CDR3 has 15 residues. Germline trimming cut 2 bases from V and 5 bases from J; bases unmatched to any gene: 6. CDR3 in DNA: TGTGCCAGCAGTTACGCCGGGACAGGGGCTAACGAGCAGTACTTC. Translating it yields CASSYAGTGANEQYF.